These T cell receptor beta chains were read from a single sample in a study of persistence of HIV-infected CD4 T cells. Here immunoSEQ multiplex PCR was the method, and the copy in TCRdb shows in-frame clones only, minus some. The sample holds roughly 13,000 clones, 66% seen once. These receptors' antigens are unknown. The specimen comprised CD4+ T cells sorted from PBMCs after roughly 18-hour stimulation, sampled from a patient who received antiretroviral therapy. These receptors were obtained from an adult man with HIV who was CMV-seropositive. Both conserved end residues are part of each CDR3. D genes are given only for firm matches. Expanded clones get a size class; other rows say once, few or many, or leave the size out.

TGTGCCAGCAGCTTAAACCCTCCCACTAGCGGAAAAAACGAGCAGTACTTC	CASSLNPPTSGKNEQYF	TRBD2	.	TRBJ2-7	TRBV7-2
TGTGCCAGCAGTTACTTCAGAGACACTGAAGCTTTCTTT	CASSYFRDTEAFF	.	.	TRBJ1-1	TRBV6-5
TGTGCCAGCACCCCGACGAGAGGGGGGAGAGAGACCCAGTACTTC	CASTPTRGGRETQYF	.	.	TRBJ2-5	TRBV18
TGTGCCTGGGGTCTAGGTTTGGGCGGGGCCCACAATGAGCAGTTCTTC	CAWGLGLGGAHNEQFF	.	.	TRBJ2-1	TRBV30
TGTGCCATCCGGGGGACTGCCGAGCAGTACTTC	CAIRGTAEQYF	.	once	TRBJ2-7	TRBV10-3
TGTGCCAGCAGCATACGGATTGAGTACCAAGAGACCCAGTACTTC	CASSIRIEYQETQYF	.	few	TRBJ2-5	TRBV27
TGCAGCGTCTCGGACAAGACTAGCAATCAGCCCCAGCATTTT	CSVSDKTSNQPQHF	.	.	TRBJ1-5	TRBV29-1
TGCGCCAGCAGCTTGGACAGCCAACAGGCTGTAGCCAAAAACATTCAGTACTTC	CASSLDSQQAVAKNIQYF	.	.	TRBJ2-4	TRBV5-1
TGTGCCAGCAGCCAAGCCAGGGTTCACACTGAAGCTTTCTTT	CASSQARVHTEAFF	.	.	TRBJ1-1	TRBV4-2
TGCGCCAGCAGCTTGACCCAGAGTAATTCACCCCTCCACTTT	CASSLTQSNSPLHF	.	few	TRBJ1-6	TRBV5-1
TGTGCCAGTACCCCTGGCACAGCGCCTGGTCAGCCCCAGCATTTT	CASTPGTAPGQPQHF	.	.	TRBJ1-5	TRBV19
TGTGCCAGCTCACCGGTTTTTGGGGGCTCTGGAAACACCATATATTTT	CASSPVFGGSGNTIYF	.	.	TRBJ1-3	TRBV18
TGTGCCAGCAGTTTATTAGGGGGGCCGGACGAGCAGTACTTC	CASSLLGGPDEQYF	.	few	TRBJ2-7	TRBV27
TGTGCCAGCAGCTTAGCTCTCCTAGCGGGAGACGAGCAGTACTTC	CASSLALLAGDEQYF	TRBD2	medium-sized	TRBJ2-7	TRBV7-2
TGTGCCAGCAGTTACGGCGATAGGGCTGGGGCCAACGTCCTGACTTTC	CASSYGDRAGANVLTF	.	.	TRBJ2-6	TRBV6-5
TGTGCCAGTAGCCTCCGGGGGGAGTCTGGAAACACCATATATTTT	CASSLRGESGNTIYF	.	.	TRBJ1-3	TRBV19
TGCAGTGCCAGTCAAACTACAGGGGGTAGGGGAGATACGCAGTATTTT	CSASQTTGGRGDTQYF	TRBD1	.	TRBJ2-3	TRBV20-1
TGTGCCAGCAGCTACTCCGGGGCAGAGACCCAGTACTTC	CASSYSGAETQYF	.	.	TRBJ2-5	TRBV11-3
TGTGCCAGTAGTTTCCGGGACAGCCGCACCGGGGAGCTGTTTTTT	CASSFRDSRTGELFF	TRBD1	.	TRBJ2-2	TRBV19
TGCAGCGTTGTTCGTGGGATAAGCACAGATACGCAGTATTTT	CSVVRGISTDTQYF	.	.	TRBJ2-3	TRBV29-1
TGTGCCAGTAAGCCCAAGGGGAGCACTGAAGCTTTCTTT	CASKPKGSTEAFF	.	.	TRBJ1-1	TRBV19
TGTGCCAGCAGTTTTAGCGGGAGGAGGGTCTACAATGAGCAGTTCTTC	CASSFSGRRVYNEQFF	TRBD2	.	TRBJ2-1	TRBV5-6